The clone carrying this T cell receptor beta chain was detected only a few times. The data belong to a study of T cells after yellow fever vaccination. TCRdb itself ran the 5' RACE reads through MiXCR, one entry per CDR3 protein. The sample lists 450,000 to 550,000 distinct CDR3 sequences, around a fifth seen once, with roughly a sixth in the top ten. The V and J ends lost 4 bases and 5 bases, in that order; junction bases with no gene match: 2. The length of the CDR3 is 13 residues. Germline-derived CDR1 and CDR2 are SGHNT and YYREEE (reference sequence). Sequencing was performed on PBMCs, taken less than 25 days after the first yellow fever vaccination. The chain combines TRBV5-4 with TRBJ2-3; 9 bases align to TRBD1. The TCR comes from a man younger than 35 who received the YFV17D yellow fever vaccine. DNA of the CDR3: TGTGCCAGCAGCGTGACAGGGGGAGATACGCAGTATTTT. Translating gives CASSVTGGDTQYF.